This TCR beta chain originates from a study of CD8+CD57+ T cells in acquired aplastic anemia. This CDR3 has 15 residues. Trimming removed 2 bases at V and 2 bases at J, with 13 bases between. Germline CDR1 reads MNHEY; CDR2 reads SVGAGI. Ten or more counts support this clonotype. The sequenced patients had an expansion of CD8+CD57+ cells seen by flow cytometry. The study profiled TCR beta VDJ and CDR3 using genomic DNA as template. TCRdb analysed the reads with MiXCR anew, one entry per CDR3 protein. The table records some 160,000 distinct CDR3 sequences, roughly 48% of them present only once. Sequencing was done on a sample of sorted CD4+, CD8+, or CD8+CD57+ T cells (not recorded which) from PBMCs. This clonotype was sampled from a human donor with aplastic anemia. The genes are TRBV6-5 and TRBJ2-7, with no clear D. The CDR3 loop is CASSYHRGTAYEQYF. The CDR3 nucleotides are TGTGCCAGCAGTTACCACCGTGGCACGGCCTACGAGCAGTACTTC.